The present TCR beta chain was sequenced within a study of blood T cell repertoires in COVID-19. The CDR3 is 16 amino acids. Trimming at V came to 2 bases and at J to 3 bases, leaving 7 bases not matched to a gene. Germline CDR1 is SGHTA and CDR2 is FQGNSA. In the source study's methods: Scientists estimated how many nucleated cells there were by amplifying reference gene primers. The repertoire was sequenced with immunoSEQ multiplex PCR; TCRdb's copy has only in-frame clones and lacks some. For V, J and clone size, that table is used; D and trimming come from the DNA. The table shows about 140,000 clones, with 85% to 90% occurring only once.

The V gene is TRBV7-2, the J gene TRBJ1-1; TRBD1 agrees at 9 bases. Sequencing used peripheral blood. The clonotype originates from a woman aged 60-70 years with acute or convalescent COVID-19. The CDR3, as DNA: TGTGCCAGCAGCTTACCATGGCGACAGGGGGACACTGAAGCTTTCTTT. It encodes CASSLPWRQGDTEAFF.